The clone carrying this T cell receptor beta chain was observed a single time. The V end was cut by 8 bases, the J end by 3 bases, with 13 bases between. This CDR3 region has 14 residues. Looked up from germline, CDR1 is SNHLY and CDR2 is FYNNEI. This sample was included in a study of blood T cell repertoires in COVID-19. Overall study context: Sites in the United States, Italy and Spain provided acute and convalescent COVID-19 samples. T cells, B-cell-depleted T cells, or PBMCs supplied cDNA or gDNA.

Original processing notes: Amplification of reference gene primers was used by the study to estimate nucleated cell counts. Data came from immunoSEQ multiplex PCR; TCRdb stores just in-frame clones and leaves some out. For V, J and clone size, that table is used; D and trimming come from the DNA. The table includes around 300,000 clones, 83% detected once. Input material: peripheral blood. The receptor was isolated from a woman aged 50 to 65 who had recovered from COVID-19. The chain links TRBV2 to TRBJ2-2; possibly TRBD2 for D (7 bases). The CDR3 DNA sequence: TGTGCCAGCTATGAGGGGGGGTACACCGGGGAGCTGTTTTTT. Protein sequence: CASYEGGYTGELFF.